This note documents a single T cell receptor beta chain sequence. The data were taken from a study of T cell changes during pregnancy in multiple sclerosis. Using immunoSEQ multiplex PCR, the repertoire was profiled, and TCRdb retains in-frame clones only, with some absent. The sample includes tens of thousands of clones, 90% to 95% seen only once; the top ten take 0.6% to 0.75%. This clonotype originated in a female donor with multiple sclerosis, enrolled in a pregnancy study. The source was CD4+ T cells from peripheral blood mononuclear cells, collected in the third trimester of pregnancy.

The CDR3 coding sequence is TGTGCCAGCAGCTTAGAGGGCCGCTCGGATGGCTACACCTTC. Its translation is CASSLEGRSDGYTF. The V and J genes are TRBV5-4 and TRBJ1-2; no reliable D call. CDR3 length: 14 residues. V lost 2 bases to trimming and J lost 6 bases, with 14 bases between them. Germline V gives CDR1 SGHNT, CDR2 YYREEE (reference sequence). Drawing the rest from reference TRBV5-4 and TRBJ1-2, the complete variable domain is ETGVTQSPTHLIKTRGQQVTLRCSSQSGHNTVSWYQQALGQGPQFIFQYYREEENGRGNFPPRFSGLQFPNYSSELNVNALELDDSALYLCASSLEGRSDGYTFGSGTRLTVV.